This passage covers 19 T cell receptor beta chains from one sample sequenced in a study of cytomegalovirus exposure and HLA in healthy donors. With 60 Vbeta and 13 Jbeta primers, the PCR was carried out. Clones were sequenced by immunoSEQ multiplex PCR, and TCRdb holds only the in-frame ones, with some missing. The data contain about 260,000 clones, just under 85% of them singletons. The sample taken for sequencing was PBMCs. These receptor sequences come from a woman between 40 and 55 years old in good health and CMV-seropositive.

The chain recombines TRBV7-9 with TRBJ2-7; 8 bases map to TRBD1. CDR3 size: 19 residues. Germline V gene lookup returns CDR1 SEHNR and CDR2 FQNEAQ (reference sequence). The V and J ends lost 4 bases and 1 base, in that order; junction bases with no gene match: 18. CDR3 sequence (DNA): TGTGCCAGCAGCTCCAGGACAGGGTCCATAGCGGTGGGTTCCTACGAGCAGTACTTC. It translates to CASSSRTGSIAVGSYEQYF.

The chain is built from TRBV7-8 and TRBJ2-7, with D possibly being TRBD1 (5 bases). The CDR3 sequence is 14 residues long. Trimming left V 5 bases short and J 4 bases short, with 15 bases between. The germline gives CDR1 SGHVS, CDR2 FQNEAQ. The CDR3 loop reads CASSVLTGGYEQYF. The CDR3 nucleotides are TGTGCCAGCAGCGTTTTAACAGGCGGATACGAGCAGTACTTC.

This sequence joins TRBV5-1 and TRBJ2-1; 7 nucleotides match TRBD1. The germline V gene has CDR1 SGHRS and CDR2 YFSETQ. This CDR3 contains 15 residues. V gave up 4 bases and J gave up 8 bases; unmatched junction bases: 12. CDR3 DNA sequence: TGCGCCAGCAGCCCCGCCCGGACAGGTAACGATGAGCAGTTCTTC. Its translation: CASSPARTGNDEQFF.

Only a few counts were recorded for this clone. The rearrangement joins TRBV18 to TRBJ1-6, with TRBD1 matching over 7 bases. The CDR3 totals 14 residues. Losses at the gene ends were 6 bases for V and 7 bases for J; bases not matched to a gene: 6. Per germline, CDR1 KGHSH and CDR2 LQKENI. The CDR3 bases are TGTGCCAGCTCTCGGACAGGAGAAAATTCACCCCTCCACTTT. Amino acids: CASSRTGENSPLHF.

The CDR3 DNA follows: TGTGCCAGCAGCCATACCGGGACTAGCTACGAGCAGTACTTC. Amino acids: CASSHTGTSYEQYF. This chain joins TRBV6-6 and TRBJ2-7, with 8 bases matching TRBD2. This CDR3 spans 14 amino acids. After removal of 6 bases from V and 3 bases from J, the junction contained 7 bases not matched to a gene. Germline CDR1 is MNHNY and CDR2 is SVGAGI (reference sequence).

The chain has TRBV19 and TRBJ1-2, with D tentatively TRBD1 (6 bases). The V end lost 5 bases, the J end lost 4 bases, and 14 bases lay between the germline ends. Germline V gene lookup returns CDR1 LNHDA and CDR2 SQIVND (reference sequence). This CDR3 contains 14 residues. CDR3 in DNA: TGTGCCAGTAGTGTCCAGGGGACAATCTATGGCTACACCTTC. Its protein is CASSVQGTIYGYTF.

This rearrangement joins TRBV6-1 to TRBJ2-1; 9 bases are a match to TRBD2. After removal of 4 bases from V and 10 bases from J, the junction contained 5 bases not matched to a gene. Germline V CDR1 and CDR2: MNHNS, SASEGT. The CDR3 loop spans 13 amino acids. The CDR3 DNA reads TGTGCCAGCAGTGGTAGCGGGAGATGGGAGCAGTTCTTC. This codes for CASSGSGRWEQFF.

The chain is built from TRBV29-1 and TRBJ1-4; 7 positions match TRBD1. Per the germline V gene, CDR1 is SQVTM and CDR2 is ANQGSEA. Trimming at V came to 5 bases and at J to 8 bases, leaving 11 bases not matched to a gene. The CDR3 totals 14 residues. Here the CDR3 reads CSVFPRDSREKLFF. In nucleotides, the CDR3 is TGCAGCGTTTTCCCCCGGGACAGTCGAGAAAAACTGTTTTTT.

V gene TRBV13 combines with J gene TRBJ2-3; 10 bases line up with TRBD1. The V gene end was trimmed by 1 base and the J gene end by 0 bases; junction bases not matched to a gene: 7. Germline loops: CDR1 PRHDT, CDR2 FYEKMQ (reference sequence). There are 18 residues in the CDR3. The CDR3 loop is CASSLDPGTGASTDTQYF. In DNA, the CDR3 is TGTGCCAGCAGCTTAGACCCCGGGACAGGGGCAAGCACAGATACGCAGTATTTT.

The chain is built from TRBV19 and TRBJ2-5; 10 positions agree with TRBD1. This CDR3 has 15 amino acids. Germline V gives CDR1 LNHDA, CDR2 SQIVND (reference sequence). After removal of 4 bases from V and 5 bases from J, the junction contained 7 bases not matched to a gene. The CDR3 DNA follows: TGTGCCAGTAGTACAGGGGACAGGGGTTGGGAGACCCAGTACTTC. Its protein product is CASSTGDRGWETQYF.

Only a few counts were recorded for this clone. DNA for the CDR3: TGTGCCAGCAGTGACGATCGGACAGTCTCCTACGAGCAGTACTTC. This translates into CASSDDRTVSYEQYF. This chain links TRBV2 with TRBJ2-7; D perhaps matches TRBD1 (6 bases). Per the germline V gene, CDR1 is SNHLY and CDR2 is FYNNEI. This CDR3 is 15 amino acids long. With 3 bases removed from V and 0 bases from J, the gap between germline ends came to 12 bases. Full variable domain (remainder filled in from reference TRBV2 and TRBJ2-7): EPEVTQTPSHQVTQMGQEVILRCVPISNHLYFYWYRQILGQKVEFLVSFYNNEISEKSEIFDDQFSVERPDGSNFTLKIRSTKLEDSAMYFCASSDDRTVSYEQYFGPGTRLTVT.

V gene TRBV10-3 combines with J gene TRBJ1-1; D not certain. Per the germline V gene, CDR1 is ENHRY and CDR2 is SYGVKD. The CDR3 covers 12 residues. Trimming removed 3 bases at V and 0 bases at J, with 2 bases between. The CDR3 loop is CAISDLNTEAFF. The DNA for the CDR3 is TGTGCCATCAGTGACTTGAACACTGAAGCTTTCTTT.

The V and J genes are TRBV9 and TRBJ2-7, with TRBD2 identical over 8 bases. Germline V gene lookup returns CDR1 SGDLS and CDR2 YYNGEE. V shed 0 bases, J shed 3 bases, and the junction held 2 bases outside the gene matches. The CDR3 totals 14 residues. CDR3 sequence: CASSVGLAIYEQYF. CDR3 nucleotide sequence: TGTGCCAGCAGCGTAGGACTAGCGATCTACGAGCAGTACTTC. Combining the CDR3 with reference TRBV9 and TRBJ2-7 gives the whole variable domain DSGVTQTPKHLITATGQRVTLRCSPRSGDLSVYWYQQSLDQGLQFLIQYYNGEERAKGNILERFSAQQFPDLHSELNLSSLELGDSALYFCASSVGLAIYEQYFGPGTRLTVT.

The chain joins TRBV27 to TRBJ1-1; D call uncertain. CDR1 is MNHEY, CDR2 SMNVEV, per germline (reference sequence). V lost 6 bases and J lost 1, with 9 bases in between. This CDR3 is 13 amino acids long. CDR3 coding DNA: TGTGCCAGCAGGCCTGCAGGGAACACTGAAGCTTTCTTT. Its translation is CASRPAGNTEAFF.

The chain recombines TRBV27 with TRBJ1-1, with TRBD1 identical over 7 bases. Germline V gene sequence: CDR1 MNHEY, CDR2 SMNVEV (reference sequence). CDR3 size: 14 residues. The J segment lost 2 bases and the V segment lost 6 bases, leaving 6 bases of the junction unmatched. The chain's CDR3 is CASSLQGGNTEAFF. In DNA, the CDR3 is TGTGCCAGCAGCCTTCAGGGGGGCAACACTGAAGCTTTCTTT.

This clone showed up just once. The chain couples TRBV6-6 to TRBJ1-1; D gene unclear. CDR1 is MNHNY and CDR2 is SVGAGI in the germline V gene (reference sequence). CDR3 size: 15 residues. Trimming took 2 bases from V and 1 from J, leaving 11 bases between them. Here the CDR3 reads CASSYPERANTEAFF. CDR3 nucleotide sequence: TGTGCCAGCAGTTACCCGGAGCGGGCGAACACTGAAGCTTTCTTT.

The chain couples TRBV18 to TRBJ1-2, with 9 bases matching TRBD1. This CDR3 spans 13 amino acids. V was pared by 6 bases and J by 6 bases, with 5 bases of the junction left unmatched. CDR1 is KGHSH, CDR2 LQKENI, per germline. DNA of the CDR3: TGTGCCAGCTCCCCGACAGGGGGTCATGGCTACACCTTC. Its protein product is CASSPTGGHGYTF.

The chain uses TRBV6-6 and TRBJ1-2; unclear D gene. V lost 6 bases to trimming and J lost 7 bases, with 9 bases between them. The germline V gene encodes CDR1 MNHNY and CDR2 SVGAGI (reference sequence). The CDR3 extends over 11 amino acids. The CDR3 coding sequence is TGTGCCAGCAGCCCCAACAGTGGCTACACCTTC. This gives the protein CASSPNSGYTF.

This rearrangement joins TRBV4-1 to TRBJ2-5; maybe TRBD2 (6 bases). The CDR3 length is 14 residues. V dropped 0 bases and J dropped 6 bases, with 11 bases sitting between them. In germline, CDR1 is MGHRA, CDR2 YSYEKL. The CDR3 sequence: CASSQDRLGQTQYF. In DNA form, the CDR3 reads TGCGCCAGCAGCCAAGATCGACTAGGGCAGACCCAGTACTTC.